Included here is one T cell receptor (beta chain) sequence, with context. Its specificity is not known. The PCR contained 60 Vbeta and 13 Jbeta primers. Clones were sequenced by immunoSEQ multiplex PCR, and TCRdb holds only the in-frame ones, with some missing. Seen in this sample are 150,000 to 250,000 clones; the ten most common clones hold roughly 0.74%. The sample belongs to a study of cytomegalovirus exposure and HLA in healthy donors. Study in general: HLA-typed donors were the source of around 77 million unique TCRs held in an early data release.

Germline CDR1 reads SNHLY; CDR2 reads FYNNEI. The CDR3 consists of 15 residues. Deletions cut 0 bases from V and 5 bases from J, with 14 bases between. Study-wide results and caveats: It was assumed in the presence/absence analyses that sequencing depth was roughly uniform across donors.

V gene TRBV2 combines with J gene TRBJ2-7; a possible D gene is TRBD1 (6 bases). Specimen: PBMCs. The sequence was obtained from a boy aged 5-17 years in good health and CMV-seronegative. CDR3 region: CASSEALRDMHEQYF. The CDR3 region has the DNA TGTGCCAGCAGTGAAGCCTTGAGGGACATGCACGAGCAGTACTTC. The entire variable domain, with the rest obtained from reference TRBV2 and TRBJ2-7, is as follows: EPEVTQTPSHQVTQMGQEVILRCVPISNHLYFYWYRQILGQKVEFLVSFYNNEISEKSEIFDDQFSVERPDGSNFTLKIRSTKLEDSAMYFCASSEALRDMHEQYFGPGTRLTVT.